This T cell receptor beta chain is from a study of cytomegalovirus exposure and HLA in healthy donors. Across the study: From roughly 180 million T cells, an earlier analysis saw 100 million to 140 million unique TCR beta sequences.

Primers included in the PCR were 60 Vbeta and 13 Jbeta primers. Sequencing used immunoSEQ multiplex PCR; TCRdb keeps in-frame clones, though not all of them. The profile covers over 70,000 clones, with about 70% appearing a single time and 7.6% taken by the ten largest. The CDR3 totals 14 residues. In germline, CDR1 is SGHAT, CDR2 FQNNGV. Trimming cost V 7 bases and J 1 base, with 14 bases left between them. Of note for this clone: Its specificity is unknown.

Broader study findings: Researchers catalogued about 150 TCR beta chains as cytomegalovirus-associated. The authors later found HLA-associated TCR beta chains more clonally expanded than equally common others. With later analysis, a missense DCLRE1C variant became linked to TCR beta V- and J-gene trimming.

The gene calls are TRBV11-2 and TRBJ2-7, with a tentative D call TRBD1 (6 bases). This sequence was found in a middle-aged man in good health and CMV-seropositive. Sequencing was carried out using PBMCs. The CDR3 region has the DNA TGTGCCAGCACTTCAGTACAGGGTTCCTACGAGCAGTACTTC. This encodes CASTSVQGSYEQYF.